This entry concerns a single T cell receptor beta chain. What it binds is not known. In the ViraFEST assay, antigen-specific CD4+ clonotypes were identified by expansion after peptide-pool stimulation. Following 10 days of culture, CD4+ T cells were isolated. Participants completed two doses of the BNT162b2 or mRNA-1273 vaccine. Vaccinees lacked prior SARS-CoV-2 infection and tested negative for nucleocapsid antibodies. Libraries were prepared by immunoSEQ multiplex PCR; TCRdb keeps only in-frame clonotypes and omits some of them. The sample includes more than 65,000 clones, over 70% of them seen just once. These data originate in a study of vaccination effects on CD4 cells after COVID-19. The CDR3 extends over 14 amino acids. Germline CDR1 LNHDA, CDR2 SQIVND (reference sequence). The V gene lost 3 bases and the J gene lost 5 bases, with 13 bases spanning the gap. Notes on the study in general: The study found marked clonal contraction of infection- and vaccine-induced clones late after vaccination.

The sequences come from CD4+ T cells from PBMCs cultured with HCoV-229E spike peptides, collected after COVID-19 vaccination. This chain connects TRBV19 to TRBJ2-5; D may be TRBD1 or TRBD2 (5 bases each). The receptor's source is a human donor who received a COVID-19 vaccine. CDR3 nucleotides: TGTGCCAGTAGTATTTTCGGTTGGGGGGAGACCCAGTACTTC. Residues: CASSIFGWGETQYF.